Below are 21 T cell receptor beta chains sequenced from a single sample in a study of spatial heterogeneity in lung cancer. The time point denotes: sample taken at primary tumor resection. Unsorted whole RNA from tumor, nontumor lung or frozen PBMC underwent sequencing. MiXCR, run by TCRdb on the 5' RACE reads, gives a single entry per CDR3 protein. The repertoire includes several thousand distinct CDR3 sequences, about a quarter of them detected once, and roughly 16% sits in the top ten. Specimen: PBMCs, collected at surgery. All receptors come from a male donor with early-stage non-small cell lung cancer.

The genes are TRBV5-6 and TRBJ1-2, with no clear D. With 4 bases removed from V and 9 bases from J, the gap between germline ends came to 19 bases. Germline V gene data show CDR1 as SGHDT and CDR2 as YYEEEE. The CDR3 has 14 amino acids. CDR3 in DNA: TGTGCCAGCAGCGGAAGGGAGTTGGAGCCAAGCTACACCTTC. Protein: CASSGRELEPSYTF.

This clonotype is medium-sized by share. V and J are TRBV18 and TRBJ2-5, with D uncertain. The CDR3 length is 13 residues. The ends were cut back, 2 bases at V and 5 bases at J, with 9 bases in the middle. From germline, CDR1 is KGHSH and CDR2 LQKENI. CDR3 in DNA: TGTGCCAGCTCACCAGGCAGTGGGGAGACCCAGTACTTC. Translated, it gives CASSPGSGETQYF.

This clonotype is judged medium-sized. The chain links TRBV7-9 to TRBJ2-2, with D tentatively TRBD2 (6 bases). From germline, CDR1 is SEHNR and CDR2 FQNEAQ (reference sequence). V was cut by 2 bases and J by 14 bases, with 27 bases left in between. This CDR3 spans 17 amino acids. The CDR3 DNA is TGTGCCAGCAGCTTATGGGATGGGTCAGTTTCCACCGGGGGACTGTTTTTT. This gives the protein CASSLWDGSVSTGGLFF.

The genes are TRBV12-3 or TRBV12-4 and TRBJ1-5; D may be TRBD1 (6 bases). Trimming stripped 6 bases from V and 0 bases from J, with 9 bases between. This CDR3 comprises 14 residues. This CDR3 reads CASSRTVSNQPQHF. CDR3 sequence (DNA): TGTGCCAGCAGCCGGACAGTTAGCAATCAGCCCCAGCATTTT.

By frequency in the sample, this clonotype is medium-sized. This chain connects TRBV14 to TRBJ1-5; D is possibly TRBD1 (5 bases). V was cut by 1 base and J by 5 bases, with 6 bases left in between. The CDR3 extends over 13 amino acids. Germline CDR1 is SGHDN and CDR2 is FVKESK. For the CDR3, the DNA is TGTGCCAGCAGCCAAGGGGGGGATCAGCCCCAGCATTTT. This encodes CASSQGGDQPQHF. The full variable domain, with the rest looked up from reference TRBV14 and TRBJ1-5, is EAGVTQFPSHSVIEKGQTVTLRCDPISGHDNLYWYRRVMGKEIKFLLHFVKESKQDESGMPNNRFLAERTGGTYSTLKVQPAELEDSGVYFCASSQGGDQPQHFGDGTRLSIL.

Within the sample, this clonotype is medium-sized (0.01 to 0.1%). The chain links TRBV6-2 or TRBV6-3 to TRBJ2-3; D is ambiguous. Germline V gives CDR1 MNHEY, CDR2 SVGEGT. The V gene lost 0 bases and the J gene lost 2 bases, with 9 bases spanning the gap. This CDR3 has 15 residues. This chain's CDR3 is CASSYSATYTDTQYF. The CDR3, as DNA: TGTGCCAGCAGTTACTCGGCTACGTACACAGATACGCAGTATTTT.

At least ten counts were recorded for this clonotype. The CDR3 spells CASSQEAQFNYGYTF. CDR3 sequence (DNA): TGTGCCAGCAGCCAAGAGGCCCAGTTTAACTATGGCTACACCTTC. This chain links TRBV4-2 with TRBJ1-2; D not certain. V lost 0 bases and J lost 1, with 9 bases in between. Germline lookup yields CDR1 LGHNA and CDR2 YNFKEQ. The CDR3 is 15 amino acids.

By frequency in the sample, this clonotype is medium-sized. The rearrangement links TRBV7-9 to TRBJ2-3; D might be TRBD2 (5 bases). Germline CDR1 is SEHNR and CDR2 is FQNEAQ (reference sequence). The CDR3 totals 14 residues. V lost 5 bases, J lost 4 bases, and 13 bases lay in between. The CDR3 loop reads CASSRSGWPDTQYF. The CDR3 DNA follows: TGTGCCAGCAGCCGATCGGGGTGGCCAGATACGCAGTATTTT.

The V gene is TRBV9, the J gene TRBJ2-7; maybe TRBD2 (6 bases). Trimming took 0 bases from V and 0 from J, leaving 10 bases between them. Germline V lookup: CDR1 SGDLS, CDR2 YYNGEE. The CDR3 has 15 amino acids. CDR3 sequence reads: CASSVDERASYEQYF. The CDR3, as DNA: TGTGCCAGCAGCGTAGACGAGCGGGCCTCCTACGAGCAGTACTTC.

The genes are TRBV5-6 and TRBJ2-7, with D perhaps TRBD2 (5 bases). Trimming stripped 2 bases from V and 7 bases from J, with 7 bases between. Germline V gives CDR1 SGHDT, CDR2 YYEEEE. The CDR3 sequence is 11 residues long. CDR3 amino acids: CASSFTGEQYF. The CDR3 DNA reads as TGTGCCAGCAGCTTTACGGGGGAGCAGTACTTC.

This clonotype is medium-sized by share. The chain is built from TRBV28 and TRBJ1-1, with 10 bases matching TRBD1. Germline trimming cut 9 bases from V and 4 bases from J; bases unmatched to any gene: 11. The length of the CDR3 is 15 residues. The germline CDR1 and CDR2 sequences are MDHEN and SYDVKM. CDR3 DNA: TGTGCCAGTCGTTCCGGGACAGGGGATATCACTGAAGCTTTCTTT. The encoded protein is CASRSGTGDITEAFF.

By sample share, this clonotype is medium-sized. V is TRBV7-2 and J is TRBJ1-5, with TRBD1 as a possible D gene (6 bases). The V end was cut by 1 base, the J end by 7 bases, with 14 bases between. The CDR3 extends over 15 amino acids. CDR1 is SGHTA and CDR2 is FQGNSA in the germline V gene. For the CDR3, the DNA is TGTGCCAGCAGCTTAGGCAGTACAGGGTGGCAGCCCCAGCATTTT. Translation: CASSLGSTGWQPQHF.

This clonotype counts as medium-sized. The rearrangement links TRBV10-3 to TRBJ2-5; 9 nucleotides line up with TRBD2. Germline V lookup: CDR1 ENHRY, CDR2 SYGVKD. The CDR3 loop spans 15 amino acids. V shed 4 bases, J shed 1 base, and the junction held 4 bases outside the gene matches. This chain's CDR3 is CAISVRRGGQETQYF. The CDR3 coding sequence is TGTGCCATCAGTGTGCGGCGGGGGGGCCAAGAGACCCAGTACTTC.

In this sample, this clonotype turned up a few times. J is TRBJ2-7 and V is TRBV11-2; the D gene is possibly TRBD1 (6 bases). The length of the CDR3 is 16 residues. CDR1 is SGHAT and CDR2 is FQNNGV in the germline V gene. With 4 bases removed from V and 3 bases from J, the gap between germline ends came to 19 bases. CDR3 in amino acids: CASSSITGTQYYEQYF. The DNA of the CDR3 is TGTGCCAGCAGCTCGATTACCGGGACACAATACTACGAGCAGTACTTC.

By share, this clonotype ranks as hyperexpanded. The chain has TRBV5-1 and TRBJ2-3; 7 nucleotides agree with TRBD2. The junction had 4 bases not matched to a gene; V was cut back by 3 bases and J by 0 bases. The length of the CDR3 is 15 residues. Germline values: CDR1 SGHRS, CDR2 YFSETQ. The CDR3 DNA is TGCGCCAGCAGCTGGGGACTAACTAGCACAGATACGCAGTATTTT. As protein: CASSWGLTSTDTQYF.

The chain is built from TRBV7-3 and TRBJ2-1; 13 bases fit TRBD2. V was clipped by 4 bases and J by 3 bases; unmatched bases: 9. CDR1 and CDR2 from the germline V gene are SGHTA and FQGTGA. The CDR3 sequence is 18 residues long. The CDR3 nucleotides read TGTGCCAGCAGCTCCACTAGCGGGGGGGCCTCCCGCTACAATGAGCAGTTCTTC. Protein sequence: CASSSTSGGASRYNEQFF.

This clonotype is termed medium-sized (0.01 to 0.1%). The V gene is TRBV7-8, the J gene TRBJ2-1; either TRBD1 or TRBD2 may supply D (5 bases each). CDR3 length: 15 residues. Deletions cut 5 bases from V and 9 bases from J, with 20 bases between. CDR1 is SGHVS and CDR2 is FQNEAQ in the germline V gene. CDR3 sequence (DNA): TGTGCCAGCAGCCCCCGGGGCCGTTTGGAAGGTGAGCAGTTCTTC. This encodes CASSPRGRLEGEQFF. The full variable domain, in which reference TRBV7-8 and TRBJ2-1 provide the parts outside the CDR3, is GAGVSQSPRYKVAKRGQDVALRCDPISGHVSLFWYQQALGQGPEFLTYFQNEAQLDKSGLPSDRFFAERPEGSVSTLKIQRTQQEDSAVYLCASSPRGRLEGEQFFGPGTRLTVL.

This clonotype rates as medium-sized. The chain is built from TRBV11-2 and TRBJ2-7; TRBD1 matches at 11 bases. With 5 bases clipped from V and 4 bases from J, the junction kept 10 bases outside the gene matches. Germline V gene data show CDR1 as SGHAT and CDR2 as FQNNGV. The CDR3 spans 16 residues. CDR3 sequence reads: CASSLHAGTGGYEQYF. CDR3 bases: TGTGCCAGCAGCCTCCATGCCGGGACAGGGGGGTACGAGCAGTACTTC.

V gene TRBV9 combines with J gene TRBJ2-5; 12 nucleotides line up with TRBD1. This CDR3 has 16 residues. The V and J ends lost 0 bases and 5 bases, in that order; junction bases with no gene match: 5. Germline CDR1 and CDR2: SGDLS and YYNGEE. The CDR3 region is CASSVEGTGGRETQYF. CDR3 DNA: TGTGCCAGCAGCGTAGAGGGGACAGGGGGCCGCGAGACCCAGTACTTC.

This clonotype is medium-sized by share. V and J are TRBV7-9 and TRBJ2-2; TRBD2 is a possible D gene (6 bases). V gave up 5 bases and J gave up 10 bases, with 11 bases separating them. The CDR3 totals 12 residues. CDR1 is SEHNR and CDR2 is FQNEAQ in the germline V gene (reference sequence). The CDR3 sequence: CASSRGGLELFF. The CDR3 region has the DNA TGTGCCAGCAGCCGGGGAGGTTTGGAGCTGTTTTTT. Combining the CDR3 with reference TRBV7-9 and TRBJ2-2 gives the whole variable domain DTGVSQNPRHKITKRGQNVTFRCDPISEHNRLYWYRQTLGQGPEFLTYFQNEAQLEKSRLLSDRFSAERPKGSFSTLEIQRTEQGDSAMYLCASSRGGLELFFGEGSRLTVL.

This clonotype is termed medium-sized. The rearrangement joins TRBV7-2 to TRBJ2-2; D remains unclear. Trimming removed 2 bases from V and 0 bases from J, with 7 bases in between. The V gene's germline CDR1 is SGHTA and CDR2 FQGNSA. This CDR3 comprises 15 residues. CDR3 bases: TGTGCCAGCAGCTTAAACCGGGCGAACACCGGGGAGCTGTTTTTT. Translated, it gives CASSLNRANTGELFF.